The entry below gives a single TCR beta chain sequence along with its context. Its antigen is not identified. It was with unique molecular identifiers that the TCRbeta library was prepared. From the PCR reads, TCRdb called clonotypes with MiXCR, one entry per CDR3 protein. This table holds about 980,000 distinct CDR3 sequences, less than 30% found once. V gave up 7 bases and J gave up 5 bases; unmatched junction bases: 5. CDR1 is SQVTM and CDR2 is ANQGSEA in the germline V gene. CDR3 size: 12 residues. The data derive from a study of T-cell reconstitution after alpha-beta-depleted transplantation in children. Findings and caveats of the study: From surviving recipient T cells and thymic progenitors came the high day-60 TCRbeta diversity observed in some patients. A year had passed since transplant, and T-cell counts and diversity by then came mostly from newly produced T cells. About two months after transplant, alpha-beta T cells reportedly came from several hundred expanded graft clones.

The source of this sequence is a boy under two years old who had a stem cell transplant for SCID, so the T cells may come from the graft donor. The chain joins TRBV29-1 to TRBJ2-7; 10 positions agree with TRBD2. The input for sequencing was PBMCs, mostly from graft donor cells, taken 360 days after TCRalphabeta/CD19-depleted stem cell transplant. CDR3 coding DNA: TGCAGCGCCGCGGGACTAGCGCACGAGCAGTACTTC. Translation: CSAAGLAHEQYF.